This T cell receptor beta chain was captured by sequencing in a study of cytotoxic CD8 clonotypes in ibrutinib-treated CLL. Across the study: Productive templates per sample averaged roughly 260,000; productive rearrangements, roughly 100,000. Notes on the study in general: In comparison with age-matched healthy donors, baseline clonality was higher and tracked circulating CD8+ T-cell counts.

Comment on this clone: Its specificity is unknown.

Germline V CDR1 and CDR2: MNHEY, SMNVEV (reference sequence). CDR3 length equals 14 residues. Trimming removed 7 bases from V and 7 bases from J; junction bases left unmatched: 8. Profiling relied on immunoSEQ multiplex PCR, and the TCRdb table lists in-frame clones only, not all of them. The sample holds some 290,000 clones, about 80% seen once. The clonotype was recovered from a human donor with chronic lymphocytic leukemia. The chain is built from TRBV27 and TRBJ2-7; 12 nucleotides line up with TRBD2. Sequences were derived from PBMCs, sampled before ibrutinib treatment. In nucleotides, the CDR3 is TGTGCCAGCACGTCTAGCGGGAGGGCCCTAGAGCAGTACTTC. Translated: CASTSSGRALEQYF.